This record concerns one T cell receptor beta chain sequence. No antigen is known for it. CDR1 and CDR2 (germline): SNHLY, FYNNEI. V gave up 7 bases and J gave up 4 bases, with 7 bases separating them. This CDR3 has 11 residues. It was with 60 Vbeta and 13 Jbeta primers that the PCR ran. Produced via immunoSEQ multiplex PCR; TCRdb's table is partial and in-frame only. This table holds some 150,000 clones, 82% found once. This specimen comes from a study of cytomegalovirus exposure and HLA in healthy donors. Study overall: Among around 180 million T cells, an earlier analysis found roughly 100 million unique TCR beta sequences. Whole-study findings and limits: A few V segments could not be told apart, such as TRBV6-2 and TRBV6-3, and were left out. Rates of TCR association differed by HLA locus in a later analysis, with DRB1 highest and HLA-C lowest. More than 150 TCR beta chains were listed as cytomegalovirus-associated.

This receptor was identified in a woman in her forties or fifties in good health and CMV-seropositive. The chain uses TRBV2 and TRBJ2-5; D gene uncertain. Sequencing was done on a sample of PBMCs. Written as DNA, the CDR3 is TGTGCCAGCATGTTCCGAGAGACCCAGTACTTC. Translated, it gives CASMFRETQYF. Complete variable domain (other parts from reference TRBV2 and TRBJ2-5): EPEVTQTPSHQVTQMGQEVILRCVPISNHLYFYWYRQILGQKVEFLVSFYNNEISEKSEIFDDQFSVERPDGSNFTLKIRSTKLEDSAMYFCASMFRETQYFGPGTRLLVL.